This is a list of T cell receptor beta chains from one sample in a study of cytomegalovirus exposure and HLA in healthy donors. Here immunoSEQ multiplex PCR was the method, and the copy in TCRdb shows in-frame clones only, minus some. This sample carries around 200,000 clones, approximately 90% of them seen once, and the ten largest clones take 0.9% to 1.1%. The source material was PBMCs. The receptors derive from a young woman in good health and CMV-seronegative. Each CDR3 is given with its conserved first and last residue. D genes are given only for firm matches. Clone size is given for some rows only: seen once, a few or many times, or a class if the clone is expanded.

abundance,j_gene,d_gene,v_gene,CDR3nt,CDR3aa
-,TRBJ2-3,TRBD2,TRBV7-3,TGTGCCAGCAGCTCCGGACTAGCGGGGCGCACAGATACGCAGTATTTT,CASSSGLAGRTDTQYF
-,TRBJ1-2,-,TRBV9,TGTGCCAGCAGCGTAGCTACGTGGGCTTATGGCTACACCTTC,CASSVATWAYGYTF
-,TRBJ2-1,TRBD2,TRBV25-1,TGTGCCAGCAGTGAGTCTCTAGCGGGGCTTACGGATGAGCAGTTCTTC,CASSESLAGLTDEQFF
-,TRBJ2-7,TRBD1,TRBV5-1,TGCGCCAGCAGACAAACCGGGACAGGGGGCTACGAGCAGTACTTC,CASRQTGTGGYEQYF
-,TRBJ2-1,TRBD2,TRBV9,TGTGCCAGCAGCGGGGGACTAGCGGGAGGGCCCCTCAATGAGCAGTTCTTC,CASSGGLAGGPLNEQFF
-,TRBJ1-4,-,TRBV5-6,TGTGCCAGCAGCCTTCAGGGGCTGGATGAAAAACTGTTTTTT,CASSLQGLDEKLFF
-,TRBJ2-7,-,TRBV2,TGTGCCAGCAGTGGACAGTTGCCCTACGAGCAGTACTTC,CASSGQLPYEQYF
-,TRBJ2-1,TRBD1,TRBV4-1,TGCGCCAGCAGCCATTCCGGGACAGGGGAGGGGCTTTACAATGAGCAGTTCTTC,CASSHSGTGEGLYNEQFF
-,TRBJ2-7,TRBD2,TRBV27,TGTGCCAGCAGCAAAAGGGCCAGCGGGAGGGTATACGAGCAGTACTTC,CASSKRASGRVYEQYF
-,TRBJ1-2,-,TRBV6-6,TGTGCCAGCAGTCCCGGGGGTAGCAATCACTATGGCTACACCTTC,CASSPGGSNHYGYTF
-,TRBJ1-6,TRBD1,TRBV7-8,TGTGCCAGCAGCTTAGGGGGACAGGGAAATTCACCCCTCCACTTT,CASSLGGQGNSPLHF
-,TRBJ1-5,-,TRBV20-1,TGCAGTGCTAGTGCGGGTCAGCCCCAGCATTTT,CSASAGQPQHF
-,TRBJ2-3,-,TRBV18,TGTGCCAGCTCACCACTCCCTAACACAGATACGCAGTATTTT,CASSPLPNTDTQYF
-,TRBJ2-7,TRBD1,TRBV19,TGTGCCAGTAGAGAGGACAGGGGAGGCTACGAGCAGTACTTC,CASREDRGGYEQYF
-,TRBJ1-4,TRBD1,TRBV4-1,TGCGCCAGCAGCCCCGGGACAGGGGTATTTAATGAAAAACTGTTTTTT,CASSPGTGVFNEKLFF
-,TRBJ2-7,TRBD2,TRBV2,TGTGCCAGCATGCGACTAGCGGGCCTGGAGCAGTACTTC,CASMRLAGLEQYF
few,TRBJ2-3,TRBD2,TRBV27,TGTGCCAGCAGTCCGGGTCAGCGGGGGGGCCTTAATACGCAGTATTTT,CASSPGQRGGLNTQYF
-,TRBJ1-1,-,TRBV5-1,TGCGCCAGCAGCTTGGCCGGGGAGAACACTGAAGCTTTCTTT,CASSLAGENTEAFF
few,TRBJ2-3,-,TRBV29-1,TGCAGCTCCGACAGCCCGGCAGATACGCAGTATTTT,CSSDSPADTQYF
-,TRBJ1-6,TRBD1,TRBV6-1,TGTGCCAGCAGTGAAGCGCAGGGACAGGGCAATTCACCCCTCCACTTT,CASSEAQGQGNSPLHF
-,TRBJ1-1,-,TRBV19,TGTGCCAGTAGTATGCGGAGGACGGTGAACACTGAAGCTTTCTTT,CASSMRRTVNTEAFF
-,TRBJ2-7,TRBD1,TRBV19,TGTGCCAGTAGTCACGGACAGGACCCCGCCTACGAGCAGTACTTC,CASSHGQDPAYEQYF
-,TRBJ2-2,TRBD2,TRBV5-4,TGTGCCAGCAGCTTTAGCGGGAGGCCCACCGGGGAGCTGTTTTTT,CASSFSGRPTGELFF